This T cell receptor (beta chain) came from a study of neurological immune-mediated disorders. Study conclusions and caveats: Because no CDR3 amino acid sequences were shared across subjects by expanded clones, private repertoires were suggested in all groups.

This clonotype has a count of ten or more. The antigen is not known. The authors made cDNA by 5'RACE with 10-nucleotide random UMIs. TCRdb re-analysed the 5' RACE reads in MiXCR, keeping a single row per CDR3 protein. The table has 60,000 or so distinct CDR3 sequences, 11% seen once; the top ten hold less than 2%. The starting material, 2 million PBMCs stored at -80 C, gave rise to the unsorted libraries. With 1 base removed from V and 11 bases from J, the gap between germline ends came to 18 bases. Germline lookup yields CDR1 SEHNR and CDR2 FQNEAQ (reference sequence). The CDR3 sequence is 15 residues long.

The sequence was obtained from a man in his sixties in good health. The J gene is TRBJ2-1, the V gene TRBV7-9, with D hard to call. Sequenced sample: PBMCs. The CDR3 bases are TGTGCCAGCAGCTTAGGGGTTGTCAGTACAATGAAGCAGTTCTTC. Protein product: CASSLGVVSTMKQFF. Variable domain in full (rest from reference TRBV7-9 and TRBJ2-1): DTGVSQNPRHKITKRGQNVTFRCDPISEHNRLYWYRQTLGQGPEFLTYFQNEAQLEKSRLLSDRFSAERPKGSFSTLEIQRTEQGDSAMYLCASSLGVVSTMKQFFGPGTRLTVL.